A selection of T cell receptor beta chains follows, all from one sample in a study of blood T cells in healthy people across ages. TCRdb fed the 5' RACE reads into MiXCR, producing one record per CDR3 protein. The sample includes 800,000 to 1,000,000 distinct CDR3 sequences, roughly 52% of them seen just once. Sequenced: blood. Every receptor here comes from a man aged 25-40 years in good health. CDR3s include the opening cysteine and the closing phenylalanine or tryptophan. The D gene is left open where the match is weak. Clone size is shown for a subset of rows, as once, few, many or a class of expanded clone.

abundance: .; j_gene: TRBJ2-7; d_gene: .; len: 12; v_gene: TRBV7-2; CDR3aa: CASSSSGDEQYF; CDR3nt: TGTGCCAGCAGCTCCAGTGGCGATGAGCAGTACTTC
abundance: once; j_gene: TRBJ2-7; d_gene: TRBD1; len: 16; v_gene: TRBV4-1; CDR3aa: CASSLARTGSPYEQYF; CDR3nt: TGCGCCAGCAGCCTCGCCCGGACAGGGTCTCCCTACGAGCAGTACTTC
abundance: few; j_gene: TRBJ2-1; d_gene: .; len: 13; v_gene: TRBV10-2; CDR3aa: CASSESANNEQFF; CDR3nt: TGCGCCAGCAGTGAGTCGGCCAACAATGAGCAGTTCTTC
abundance: .; j_gene: TRBJ2-2; d_gene: TRBD2; len: 18; v_gene: TRBV9; CDR3aa: CASSEGTSGGVSTGELFF; CDR3nt: TGTGCCAGCAGCGAAGGGACTAGCGGGGGAGTGTCAACCGGGGAGCTGTTTTTT
abundance: .; j_gene: TRBJ1-6; d_gene: .; len: 15; v_gene: TRBV3-1; CDR3aa: CASSPGGRDNPPLHF; CDR3nt: TGTGCCAGCAGCCCTGGAGGCAGGGATAACCCACCCCTCCACTTT
abundance: .; j_gene: TRBJ2-7; d_gene: .; len: 15; v_gene: TRBV6-1; CDR3aa: CASGPTGTKGYEQYF; CDR3nt: TGTGCCAGCGGGCCTACGGGGACAAAAGGCTACGAGCAGTACTTC
abundance: .; j_gene: TRBJ2-3; d_gene: TRBD2; len: 17; v_gene: TRBV6-1; CDR3aa: CASSQTSGGLYTDTQYF; CDR3nt: TGTGCCAGCAGTCAGACTAGCGGGGGGCTCTACACAGATACGCAGTATTTT
abundance: .; j_gene: TRBJ2-4; d_gene: TRBD2; len: 21; v_gene: TRBV12-3/TRBV12-4; CDR3aa: CASSLAPGPAGGRSGKNIQYF; CDR3nt: TGTGCCAGCAGTTTAGCTCCAGGACCAGCGGGAGGCCGTTCGGGGAAAAACATTCAGTACTTC
abundance: .; j_gene: TRBJ2-5; d_gene: TRBD2; len: 14; v_gene: TRBV27; CDR3aa: CASSSGGPYNEQYF; CDR3nt: TGTGCCAGCAGTTCGGGGGGGCCATACAATGAGCAGTACTTC
abundance: .; j_gene: TRBJ2-7; d_gene: TRBD1; len: 13; v_gene: TRBV2; CDR3aa: CASSDREVNEQYF; CDR3nt: TGTGCCAGCTCGGACAGGGAAGTAAACGAGCAGTACTTC
abundance: .; j_gene: TRBJ2-5; d_gene: .; len: 13; v_gene: TRBV4-3; CDR3aa: CASSQERKETQYF; CDR3nt: TGCGCCAGCAGCCAAGAGAGGAAGGAGACCCAGTACTTC